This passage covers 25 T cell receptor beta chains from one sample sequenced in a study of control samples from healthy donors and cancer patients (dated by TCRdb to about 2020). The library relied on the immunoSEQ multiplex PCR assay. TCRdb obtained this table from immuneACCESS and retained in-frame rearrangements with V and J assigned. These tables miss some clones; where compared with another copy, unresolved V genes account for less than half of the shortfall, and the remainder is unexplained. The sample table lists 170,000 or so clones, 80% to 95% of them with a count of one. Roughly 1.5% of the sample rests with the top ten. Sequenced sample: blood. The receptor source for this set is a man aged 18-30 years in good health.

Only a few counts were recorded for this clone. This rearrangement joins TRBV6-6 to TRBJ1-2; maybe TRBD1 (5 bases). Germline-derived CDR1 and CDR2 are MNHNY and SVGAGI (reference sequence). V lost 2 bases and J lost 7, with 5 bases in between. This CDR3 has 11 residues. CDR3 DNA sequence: TGTGCCAGCAGTTACGGGGCTGGCTACACCTTC. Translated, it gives CASSYGAGYTF.

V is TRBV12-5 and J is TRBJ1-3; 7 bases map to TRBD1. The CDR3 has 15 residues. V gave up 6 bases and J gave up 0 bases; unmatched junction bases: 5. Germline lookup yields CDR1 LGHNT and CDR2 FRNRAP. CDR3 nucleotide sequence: TGTGCTAGTGGCCCTCCAGGGGGCTCTGGAAACACCATATATTTT. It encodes CASGPPGGSGNTIYF.

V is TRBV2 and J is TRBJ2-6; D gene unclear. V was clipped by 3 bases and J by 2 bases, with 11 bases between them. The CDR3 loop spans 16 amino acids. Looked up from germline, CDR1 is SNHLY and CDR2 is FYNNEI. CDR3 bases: TGTGCCAGCAGTGACTTCTACATCCCTGGGGCCAACGTCCTGACTTTC. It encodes CASSDFYIPGANVLTF.

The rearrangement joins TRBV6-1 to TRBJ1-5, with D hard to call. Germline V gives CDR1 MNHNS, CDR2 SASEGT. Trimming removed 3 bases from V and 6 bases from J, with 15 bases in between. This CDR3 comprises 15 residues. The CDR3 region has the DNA TGTGCCAGCAGTGATTTGGCGCCGGGCTCTCAGCCCCAGCATTTT. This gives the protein CASSDLAPGSQPQHF.

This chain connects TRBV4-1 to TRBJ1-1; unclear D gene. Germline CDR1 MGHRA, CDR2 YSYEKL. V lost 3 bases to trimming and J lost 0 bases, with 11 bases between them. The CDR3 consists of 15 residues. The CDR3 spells CASSHPLGMNTEAFF. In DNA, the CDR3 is TGCGCCAGCAGCCACCCACTGGGAATGAACACTGAAGCTTTCTTT.

CDR3 nucleotides: TGTGCCAGCAGACGGGACCTTGAAGGGGAGCAGTTCTTC. Translated: CASRRDLEGEQFF. The V gene is TRBV6-5, the J gene TRBJ2-1, with D possibly being TRBD1 or TRBD2 (5 bases each). There are 13 residues in the CDR3. The V gene's germline CDR1 is MNHEY and CDR2 SVGAGI. V was trimmed by 6 bases and J by 10 bases, leaving 16 bases between them.

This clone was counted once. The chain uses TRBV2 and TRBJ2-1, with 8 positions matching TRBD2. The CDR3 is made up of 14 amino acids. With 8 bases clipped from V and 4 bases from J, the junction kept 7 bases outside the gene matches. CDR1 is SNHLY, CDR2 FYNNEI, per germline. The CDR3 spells CASSTGGGYNEQFF. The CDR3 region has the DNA TGTGCCAGCTCCACCGGGGGGGGATACAATGAGCAGTTCTTC.

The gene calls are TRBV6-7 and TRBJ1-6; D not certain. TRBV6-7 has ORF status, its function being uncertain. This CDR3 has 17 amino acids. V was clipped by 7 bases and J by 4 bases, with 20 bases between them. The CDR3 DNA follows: TGTGCCAGCATCCGCCTCGGGGTCCCGAATTATAATTCACCCCTCCACTTT. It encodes CASIRLGVPNYNSPLHF.

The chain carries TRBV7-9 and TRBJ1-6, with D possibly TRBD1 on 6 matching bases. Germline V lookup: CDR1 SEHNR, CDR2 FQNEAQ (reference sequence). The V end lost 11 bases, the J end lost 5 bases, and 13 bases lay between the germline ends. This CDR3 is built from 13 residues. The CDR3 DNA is TGTGCCGGCAACGGGACAAATAATTCACCCCTCCACTTT. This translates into CAGNGTNNSPLHF.

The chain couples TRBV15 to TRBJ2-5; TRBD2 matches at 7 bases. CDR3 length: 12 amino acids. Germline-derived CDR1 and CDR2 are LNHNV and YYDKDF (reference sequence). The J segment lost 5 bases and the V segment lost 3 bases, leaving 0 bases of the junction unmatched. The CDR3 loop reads CATSRGGETQYF. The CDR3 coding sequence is TGTGCCACCAGCAGGGGGGGGGAGACCCAGTACTTC.

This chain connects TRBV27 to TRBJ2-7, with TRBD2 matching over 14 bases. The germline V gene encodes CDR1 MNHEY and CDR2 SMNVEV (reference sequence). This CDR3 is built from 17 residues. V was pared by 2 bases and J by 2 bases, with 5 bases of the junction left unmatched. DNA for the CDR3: TGTGCCAGCAGTTTAGGACTAGCGGGGGGCCAACCCTACGAGCAGTACTTC. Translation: CASSLGLAGGQPYEQYF.

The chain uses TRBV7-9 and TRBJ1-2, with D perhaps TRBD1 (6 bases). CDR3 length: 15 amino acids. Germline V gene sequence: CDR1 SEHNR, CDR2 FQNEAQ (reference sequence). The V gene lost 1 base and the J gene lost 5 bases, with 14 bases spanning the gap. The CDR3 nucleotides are TGTGCCAGCAGCTTAGGTGGAACGACAGGTTATGGCTACACCTTC. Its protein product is CASSLGGTTGYGYTF.

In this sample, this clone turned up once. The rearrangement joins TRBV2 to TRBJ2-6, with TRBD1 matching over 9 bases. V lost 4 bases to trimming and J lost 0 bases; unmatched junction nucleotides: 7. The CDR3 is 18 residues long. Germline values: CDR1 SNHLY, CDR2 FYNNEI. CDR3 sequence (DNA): TGTGCCAGCAGTGGGCGGACAGGGGCCAGCTCTGGGGCCAACGTCCTGACTTTC. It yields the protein CASSGRTGASSGANVLTF.

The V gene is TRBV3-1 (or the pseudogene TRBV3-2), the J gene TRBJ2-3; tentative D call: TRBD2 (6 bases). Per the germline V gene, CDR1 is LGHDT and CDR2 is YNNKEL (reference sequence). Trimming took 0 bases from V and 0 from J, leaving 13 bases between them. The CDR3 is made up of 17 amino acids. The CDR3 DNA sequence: TGTGCCAGCAGCCAAGAATCCGGGGGATATAGCACAGATACGCAGTATTTT. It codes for CASSQESGGYSTDTQYF.

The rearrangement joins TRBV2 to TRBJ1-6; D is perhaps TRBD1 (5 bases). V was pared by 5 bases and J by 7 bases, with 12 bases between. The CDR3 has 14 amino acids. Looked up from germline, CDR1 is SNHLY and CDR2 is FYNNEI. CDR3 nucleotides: TGTGCCAGCAGTCTAGGGACCCCCAATTCACCCCTCCACTTT. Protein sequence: CASSLGTPNSPLHF.

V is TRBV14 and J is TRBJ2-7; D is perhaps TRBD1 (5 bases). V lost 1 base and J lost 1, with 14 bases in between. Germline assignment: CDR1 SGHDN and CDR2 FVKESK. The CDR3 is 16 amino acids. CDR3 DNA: TGTGCCAGCAGCCAAGGAGTACGGCAGGGATCCTACGAGCAGTACTTC. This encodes CASSQGVRQGSYEQYF. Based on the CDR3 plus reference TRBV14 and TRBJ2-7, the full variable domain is EAGVTQFPSHSVIEKGQTVTLRCDPISGHDNLYWYRRVMGKEIKFLLHFVKESKQDESGMPNNRFLAERTGGTYSTLKVQPAELEDSGVYFCASSQGVRQGSYEQYFGPGTRLTVT.

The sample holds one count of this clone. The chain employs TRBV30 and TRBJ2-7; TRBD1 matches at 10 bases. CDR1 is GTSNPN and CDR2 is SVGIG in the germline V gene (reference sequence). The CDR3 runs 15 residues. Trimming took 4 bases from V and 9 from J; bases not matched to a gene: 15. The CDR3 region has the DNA TGTGCCTGGATTCCACCGGGACAGGGGTTCTTTGGGCAGTACTTC. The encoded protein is CAWIPPGQGFFGQYF.

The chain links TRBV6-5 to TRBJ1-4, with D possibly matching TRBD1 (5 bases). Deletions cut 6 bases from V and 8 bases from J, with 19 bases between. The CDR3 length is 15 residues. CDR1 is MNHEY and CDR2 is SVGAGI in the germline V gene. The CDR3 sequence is CASRGQERSGEKLFF. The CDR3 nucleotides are TGTGCCAGCAGAGGACAAGAGAGGTCCGGCGAAAAACTGTTTTTT.

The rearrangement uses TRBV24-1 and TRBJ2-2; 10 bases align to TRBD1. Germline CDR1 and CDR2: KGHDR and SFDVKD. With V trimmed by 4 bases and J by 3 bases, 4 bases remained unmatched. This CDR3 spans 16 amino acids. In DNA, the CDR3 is TGTGCCACCAGTGACCCCGGACAGGGGGACACCGGGGAGCTGTTTTTT. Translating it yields CATSDPGQGDTGELFF.

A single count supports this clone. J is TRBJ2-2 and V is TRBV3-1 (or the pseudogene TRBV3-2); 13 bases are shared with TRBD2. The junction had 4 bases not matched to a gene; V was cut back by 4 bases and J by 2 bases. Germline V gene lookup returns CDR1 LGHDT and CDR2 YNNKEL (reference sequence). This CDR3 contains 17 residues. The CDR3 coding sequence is TGTGCCAGCAGCCGACTAGCGGGGGGAATTAACACCGGGGAGCTGTTTTTT. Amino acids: CASSRLAGGINTGELFF.

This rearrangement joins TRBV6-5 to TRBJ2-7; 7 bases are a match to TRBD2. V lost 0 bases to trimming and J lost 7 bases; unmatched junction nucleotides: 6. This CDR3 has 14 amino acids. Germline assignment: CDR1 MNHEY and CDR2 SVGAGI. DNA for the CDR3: TGTGCCAGCAGTTACTCGAGTCAGGGAGGGGAGCAGTACTTC. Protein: CASSYSSQGGEQYF.

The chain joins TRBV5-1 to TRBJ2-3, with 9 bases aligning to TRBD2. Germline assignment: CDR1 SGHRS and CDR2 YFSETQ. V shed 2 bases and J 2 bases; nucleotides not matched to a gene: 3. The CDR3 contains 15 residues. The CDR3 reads CASSFIAGDTDTQYF. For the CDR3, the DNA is TGCGCCAGCAGCTTTATAGCGGGGGACACAGATACGCAGTATTTT.

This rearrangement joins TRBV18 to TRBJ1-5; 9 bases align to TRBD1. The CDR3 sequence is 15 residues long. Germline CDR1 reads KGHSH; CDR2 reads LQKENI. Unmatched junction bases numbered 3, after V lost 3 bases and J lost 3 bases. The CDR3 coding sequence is TGTGCCAGCTCACCGGGACAGGGATTCAATCAGCCCCAGCATTTT. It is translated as CASSPGQGFNQPQHF.

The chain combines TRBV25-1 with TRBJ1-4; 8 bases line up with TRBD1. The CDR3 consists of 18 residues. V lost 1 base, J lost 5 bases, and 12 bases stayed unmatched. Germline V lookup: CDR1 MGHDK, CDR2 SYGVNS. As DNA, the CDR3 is TGTGCCAGCAGTGAATTTTTGTCGGCAGGGGGCGAAAATGAAAAACTGTTTTTT. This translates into CASSEFLSAGGENEKLFF.

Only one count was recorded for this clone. Here the CDR3 DNA reads TGCGCCAGCAGCCAACCCTCAAGCTCTGGAAACACCATATATTTT. Protein product: CASSQPSSSGNTIYF. The chain has TRBV4-1 and TRBJ1-3; unclear D gene. V was trimmed by 2 bases and J by 0 bases, leaving 8 bases between them. The CDR3 is 15 amino acids. Germline lookup yields CDR1 MGHRA and CDR2 YSYEKL.